These T cell receptor beta chains were read from a single sample in a study of shared clonotypes between healthy human individuals. Generated by immunoSEQ multiplex PCR, the TCRdb table keeps only in-frame clones and is missing some. Among around 2.5 million clones listed, more than 85% were seen once. Sequences were obtained from naive CD4+ T cells from PBMCs. All receptors come from a man between 18 and 29 years old in good health. Some clones in this sample may be carry-over from other donors' samples. The CDR3 runs from the conserved cysteine through the conserved F or W. A D gene is named only where the DNA matches it firmly. Size values are once, few and many counts, or a class for expanded clones, and some rows have none.

d_call: TRBD2
clone_size: .
j_call: TRBJ2-5
v_call: TRBV7-2
cdr3_aa: CASSSRGGGRVETQYF
cdr3_nt: TGTGCCAGCAGCTCCCGGGGAGGCGGGAGGGTGGAGACCCAGTACTTC

d_call: .
clone_size: .
j_call: TRBJ2-3
v_call: TRBV19
cdr3_aa: CASSINRRADTQYF
cdr3_nt: TGTGCCAGTAGTATCAATAGGCGGGCCGATACGCAGTATTTT

d_call: .
clone_size: .
j_call: TRBJ2-5
v_call: TRBV28
cdr3_aa: CASSFAIGTLQETQYF
cdr3_nt: TGTGCCAGCAGTTTTGCGATAGGGACTTTACAAGAGACCCAGTACTTC

d_call: .
clone_size: .
j_call: TRBJ2-5
v_call: TRBV15
cdr3_aa: CATSRDGASPVKYF
cdr3_nt: TGTGCCACCAGCAGAGATGGGGCGTCACCAGTAAAGTACTTC

d_call: TRBD1
clone_size: .
j_call: TRBJ1-5
v_call: TRBV28
cdr3_aa: CAASYGGTASNQPQHF
cdr3_nt: TGTGCCGCTAGTTACGGGGGGACAGCCTCAAATCAGCCCCAGCATTTT

d_call: .
clone_size: .
j_call: TRBJ2-3
v_call: TRBV5-1
cdr3_aa: CASSLDFGVDTQYF
cdr3_nt: TGCGCCAGCAGCTTGGATTTTGGGGTGGATACGCAGTATTTT

d_call: TRBD2
clone_size: .
j_call: TRBJ2-4
v_call: TRBV15
cdr3_aa: CATSRDTSLELAANIQYF
cdr3_nt: TGTGCCACCAGCAGAGATACGAGTTTGGAACTAGCGGCGAACATTCAGTACTTC

d_call: TRBD2
clone_size: .
j_call: TRBJ2-7
v_call: TRBV2
cdr3_aa: CARGLAGAREQYF
cdr3_nt: TGTGCCAGGGGACTAGCGGGAGCCCGGGAGCAGTACTTC

d_call: TRBD1
clone_size: .
j_call: TRBJ1-2
v_call: TRBV27
cdr3_aa: CASSLLGTGGKNGYTF
cdr3_nt: TGTGCCAGCAGTTTATTGGGGACAGGGGGCAAGAATGGCTACACCTTC

d_call: .
clone_size: .
j_call: TRBJ1-4
v_call: TRBV6-4
cdr3_aa: CASSDGPTGGPLANEKLFF
cdr3_nt: TGTGCCAGCAGTGATGGCCCCACAGGCGGGCCTTTAGCTAATGAAAAACTGTTTTTT

d_call: .
clone_size: .
j_call: TRBJ2-7
v_call: TRBV9
cdr3_aa: CASSVEGGIGLEQYF
cdr3_nt: TGTGCCAGCAGCGTAGAAGGGGGAATAGGCCTCGAGCAGTACTTC

d_call: .
clone_size: .
j_call: TRBJ1-1
v_call: TRBV10-3
cdr3_aa: CAISEFFSRDTEAFF
cdr3_nt: TGTGCCATCAGTGAATTTTTTTCCCGGGACACTGAAGCTTTCTTT

d_call: .
clone_size: .
j_call: TRBJ2-3
v_call: TRBV6-1
cdr3_aa: CASSGVSGLRGADTQYF
cdr3_nt: TGTGCCAGCAGTGGAGTTTCCGGGTTAAGGGGTGCAGATACGCAGTATTTT

d_call: TRBD1
clone_size: .
j_call: TRBJ1-2
v_call: TRBV6-5
cdr3_aa: CASSWEGQGASGYTF
cdr3_nt: TGTGCCAGCAGTTGGGAGGGACAGGGGGCCAGTGGCTACACCTTC

d_call: .
clone_size: few
j_call: TRBJ1-1
v_call: TRBV28
cdr3_aa: CASSSRVGAFF
cdr3_nt: TGTGCCAGCAGTTCCAGGGTGGGAGCTTTCTTT

d_call: .
clone_size: .
j_call: TRBJ2-5
v_call: TRBV5-1
cdr3_aa: CASSLDPVAGTQYF
cdr3_nt: TGCGCCAGCAGCTTGGATCCGGTCGCCGGGACCCAGTACTTC

d_call: .
clone_size: .
j_call: TRBJ2-2
v_call: TRBV6-1
cdr3_aa: CASSEAGTEYGGLFF
cdr3_nt: TGTGCCAGCAGTGAAGCGGGGACAGAGTACGGGGGGCTGTTTTTT

d_call: .
clone_size: .
j_call: TRBJ1-2
v_call: TRBV7-9
cdr3_aa: CASMRRGGYTF
cdr3_nt: TGTGCCAGTATGCGCAGGGGTGGCTACACCTTC

d_call: .
clone_size: .
j_call: TRBJ1-2
v_call: TRBV7-9
cdr3_aa: CASSLGRDNYGYTF
cdr3_nt: TGTGCCAGCAGCCTGGGGAGGGATAACTATGGCTACACCTTC

d_call: .
clone_size: .
j_call: TRBJ1-5
v_call: TRBV11-2
cdr3_aa: CASSSGYGNQPQHF
cdr3_nt: TGTGCCAGCAGTTCGGGTTACGGCAATCAGCCCCAGCATTTT

d_call: TRBD1
clone_size: .
j_call: TRBJ2-7
v_call: TRBV5-1
cdr3_aa: CASSHRQGREQYF
cdr3_nt: TGCGCCAGCAGCCACCGACAGGGGAGGGAGCAGTACTTC

d_call: TRBD1
clone_size: .
j_call: TRBJ2-7
v_call: TRBV4-2
cdr3_aa: CASSQVGMSGGQGYEQYF
cdr3_nt: TGTGCCAGCAGCCAAGTAGGGATGTCCGGGGGACAGGGCTACGAGCAGTACTTC

d_call: .
clone_size: .
j_call: TRBJ1-1
v_call: TRBV18
cdr3_aa: CASSPPNRSPDTNTEAFF
cdr3_nt: TGTGCCAGCTCACCACCCAACAGGTCCCCTGATACGAACACTGAAGCTTTCTTT

d_call: .
clone_size: .
j_call: TRBJ2-3
v_call: TRBV5-4
cdr3_aa: CASSRAVADTQYF
cdr3_nt: TGTGCCAGCAGCCGGGCCGTCGCAGATACGCAGTATTTT

d_call: .
clone_size: .
j_call: TRBJ1-2
v_call: TRBV21-1
cdr3_aa: CASSKGYVPGWVAGYTF
cdr3_nt: TGTGCCAGCAGCAAAGGTTACGTCCCAGGGTGGGTGGCTGGCTACACCTTC

d_call: .
clone_size: .
j_call: TRBJ1-1
v_call: TRBV6-8
cdr3_aa: CASRGGLRTEAFF
cdr3_nt: TGTGCCAGCAGGGGGGGGCTGAGGACTGAAGCTTTCTTT

d_call: TRBD2
clone_size: once
j_call: TRBJ2-3
v_call: TRBV9
cdr3_aa: CASTRGGAADTQYF
cdr3_nt: TGTGCCAGCACCCGGGGGGGGGCGGCAGATACGCAGTATTTT

d_call: .
clone_size: .
j_call: TRBJ2-1
v_call: TRBV11-2
cdr3_aa: CASSAGSSYNEQFF
cdr3_nt: TGTGCCAGCAGCGCCGGTAGCTCCTACAATGAGCAGTTCTTC

d_call: .
clone_size: .
j_call: TRBJ2-7
v_call: TRBV18
cdr3_aa: CASSPQGLGYEQYF
cdr3_nt: TGTGCCAGCTCACCCCAGGGGCTAGGCTACGAGCAGTACTTC

d_call: .
clone_size: .
j_call: TRBJ2-7
v_call: TRBV4-2
cdr3_aa: CASSPRPGEESYEQYF
cdr3_nt: TGTGCCAGCAGCCCCAGGCCGGGAGAGGAGTCCTACGAGCAGTACTTC

d_call: .
clone_size: .
j_call: TRBJ1-2
v_call: TRBV29-1
cdr3_aa: CSVTGTREYGYTF
cdr3_nt: TGCAGCGTAACCGGGACCCGGGAATATGGCTACACCTTC

d_call: .
clone_size: .
j_call: TRBJ1-4
v_call: TRBV6-5
cdr3_aa: CASSQPGTTNEKLFF
cdr3_nt: TGTGCCAGCAGCCAACCCGGGACCACCAATGAAAAACTGTTTTTT

d_call: .
clone_size: .
j_call: TRBJ1-3
v_call: TRBV6-5
cdr3_aa: CASRDGGPGNTIYF
cdr3_nt: TGTGCCAGCAGAGACGGGGGACCTGGAAACACCATATATTTT

d_call: .
clone_size: .
j_call: TRBJ2-1
v_call: TRBV7-2
cdr3_aa: CASSSSITSASYNEQFF
cdr3_nt: TGTGCCAGCAGCTCATCTATAACGTCCGCTTCGTACAATGAGCAGTTCTTC

d_call: .
clone_size: .
j_call: TRBJ2-1
v_call: TRBV11-2
cdr3_aa: CASSPLVSYNEQFF
cdr3_nt: TGTGCCAGCAGCCCCCTCGTTTCCTACAATGAGCAGTTCTTC

d_call: .
clone_size: .
j_call: TRBJ2-1
v_call: TRBV15
cdr3_aa: CATSRNLPGNTYNEQFF
cdr3_nt: TGTGCCACCAGCAGAAATCTACCGGGTAATACCTACAATGAGCAGTTCTTC

d_call: TRBD1
clone_size: .
j_call: TRBJ1-4
v_call: TRBV5-1
cdr3_aa: CASSLEGQGIEKLFF
cdr3_nt: TGCGCCAGCAGCTTGGAGGGACAGGGAATCGAAAAACTGTTTTTT

d_call: .
clone_size: .
j_call: TRBJ1-3
v_call: TRBV30
cdr3_aa: CAGGVGNTIYF
cdr3_nt: TGTGCCGGGGGAGTCGGAAACACCATATATTTT

d_call: .
clone_size: .
j_call: TRBJ2-3
v_call: TRBV19
cdr3_aa: CASSIGFRDTDTQYF
cdr3_nt: TGTGCCAGTAGTATAGGGTTCCGAGACACAGATACGCAGTATTTT

d_call: TRBD1
clone_size: .
j_call: TRBJ1-2
v_call: TRBV28
cdr3_aa: CASSSIQGSYGYTF
cdr3_nt: TGTGCCAGCAGTTCCATACAGGGGTCCTATGGCTACACCTTC

d_call: .
clone_size: once
j_call: TRBJ2-2
v_call: TRBV6-8
cdr3_aa: CASDYTGELFF
cdr3_nt: TGTGCCAGCGACTACACCGGGGAGCTGTTTTTT

d_call: .
clone_size: .
j_call: TRBJ1-5
v_call: TRBV7-2
cdr3_aa: CASSLAGYNQPQHF
cdr3_nt: TGTGCCAGCAGCTTAGCGGGATACAATCAGCCCCAGCATTTT

d_call: .
clone_size: .
j_call: TRBJ2-1
v_call: TRBV28
cdr3_aa: CASSLRDQQFF
cdr3_nt: TGTGCCAGCAGTCTCCGGGATCAGCAGTTCTTC

d_call: TRBD1
clone_size: .
j_call: TRBJ1-2
v_call: TRBV28
cdr3_aa: CASSPQGAPGYTF
cdr3_nt: TGTGCCAGCAGTCCACAGGGGGCGCCAGGCTACACCTTC

d_call: .
clone_size: .
j_call: TRBJ2-2
v_call: TRBV9
cdr3_aa: CASSTRPTGELFF
cdr3_nt: TGTGCCAGCAGCACCCGACCCACCGGGGAGCTGTTTTTT

d_call: .
clone_size: once
j_call: TRBJ2-7
v_call: TRBV12-1
cdr3_aa: CASSSINYSYEQYF
cdr3_nt: TGTGCCAGCAGCTCCATAAATTACTCCTACGAGCAGTACTTC

d_call: .
clone_size: .
j_call: TRBJ1-2
v_call: TRBV6-1
cdr3_aa: CASAKGSYGYTF
cdr3_nt: TGTGCCAGCGCCAAGGGATCCTATGGCTACACCTTC

d_call: TRBD1
clone_size: .
j_call: TRBJ1-5
v_call: TRBV6-6
cdr3_aa: CASRDRGGNQPQHF
cdr3_nt: TGTGCCAGCCGGGACAGGGGGGGCAATCAGCCCCAGCATTTT

d_call: .
clone_size: once
j_call: TRBJ2-7
v_call: TRBV29-1
cdr3_aa: CSGGSSYEQYF
cdr3_nt: TGCAGCGGGGGGAGCTCCTACGAGCAGTACTTC

d_call: .
clone_size: .
j_call: TRBJ2-2
v_call: TRBV29-1
cdr3_aa: CSVEEDGRPTGELFF
cdr3_nt: TGCAGCGTTGAAGAAGACGGCAGGCCCACCGGGGAGCTGTTTTTT

d_call: .
clone_size: .
j_call: TRBJ1-3
v_call: TRBV15
cdr3_aa: CATSRDGNSGNTIYF
cdr3_nt: TGTGCCACCAGCAGAGATGGCAACTCTGGAAACACCATATATTTT

d_call: .
clone_size: .
j_call: TRBJ2-2
v_call: TRBV7-2
cdr3_aa: CASRSKVLDTGELFF
cdr3_nt: TGTGCCAGCAGAAGTAAGGTTCTTGACACCGGGGAGCTGTTTTTT

d_call: TRBD1
clone_size: .
j_call: TRBJ1-2
v_call: TRBV2
cdr3_aa: CASSPGGSYGYTF
cdr3_nt: TGTGCCAGCAGCCCAGGGGGAAGCTATGGCTACACCTTC

d_call: TRBD1
clone_size: .
j_call: TRBJ1-5
v_call: TRBV5-8
cdr3_aa: CASSQGTVSNQPQHF
cdr3_nt: TGTGCCAGCAGCCAAGGGACAGTTAGCAATCAGCCCCAGCATTTT